This entry concerns a single T cell receptor beta chain. The antigen it binds to is not known. No clone much larger than this one lies a single base away; base qualities are absent. V is shortened by 9 bases, J by 1 base, and the region joining them spans 27 bases. CDR1 is given as LNHDA and CDR2 as SQIVND, both from the germline V gene (reference sequence). Counted from cysteine to phenylalanine, this CDR3 has 18 amino acids. Just the 54-base CDR3 DNA is kept, in frame starting at base 1. Participants in the prospective study were aged roughly 18 to 100 years, lived in 20 to 30 United States geographic areas, and enrolled through a virtual design. In the prospective study, cohorts were assigned on the basis of participant-reported clinical history obtained from a screening survey and a study questionnaire. Recovered participants in ImmuneRACE Cohort 3 were defined by two consecutive negative NP/OP PCR tests, clearance by a healthcare professional, or resolution of symptoms. Mobile phlebotomists in the prospective study collected whole blood, serum and a nasopharyngeal or oropharyngeal swab from every participant. Over an approximately 2-month period, participants in the prospective study had the option of providing additional blood draws and questionnaires. Blood samples from the prospective study were shipped frozen or at room temperature prior to DNA extraction.

The source of the sample is a study of blood T cell repertoires in COVID-19 (dated by TCRdb to 2019 to 2021). Concerning the study at large: Samples from collaborators originated in the United States, Italy and Spain and spanned both the acute and convalescent phases of COVID-19. The prospective study material was composed of cDNA or gDNA derived from T cells, B-cell-depleted T cells, or PBMCs. Samples came from the ongoing ImmuneRACE study (first 160 participants) plus 1,254 subjects from 6 global collaborators. A freely available public database, intended as a resource for researchers studying the immune response to SARS-CoV-2, is where the repertoires were released. Where HLA class I and class II types were available, the types were taken from metadata supplied by the sample provider, not from assay-based typing. The sample metadata nearly always contained a de-identified subject ID, COVID-19 status, age in years and sex. Deeply sampled blood TCRbeta repertoires from subjects exposed to, actively infected with, or recovered from COVID-19 were included in the dataset.

TCRbeta CDR3 regions were amplified from genomic DNA using the immunoSEQ Assay, a bias-controlled multiplex PCR. The paper's processing steps were these. Nucleated cell counts per sample were estimated from amplification of reference gene primers within the assay. To quantify the absolute abundance of each unique TCRbeta CDR3 rearrangement, sequence reads were collapsed and filtered. For each sample, productive Simpson clonality was calculated by taking the square root of Simpson's diversity index across productive rearrangements. The immuneACCESS repertoire file appears here via TCRdb, limited to in-frame rearrangements. These files lack a portion of the clones; in checked studies, under half of the deficit traces to unresolved V genes, and the cause of the others is not known. V and J calls and clone size are copied from that table; D and trimming were computed from the DNA. The sample yields roughly 250,000 clones; around 88% were counted once. Jointly, the top ten make up roughly 8.6% of the sample.

Results and caveats for the whole study, not just this receptor: The quantity of clinical and demographic metadata differed by source and by participant and was supplied without curation.

This TCR came from a man aged 35-49 years who had recovered from COVID-19. Recombination joined TRBV19 with TRBJ1-1; tentative D gene TRBD1, with 6 bases matching. The sequencing sample was made of PBMCs or T cells enriched from blood (not recorded which). Here is the DNA: TGTGCCAGCCGAATAGGGTGGACAGAGCCTTCTCCGAACACTGAAGCTTTCTTT. The resulting protein is CASRIGWTEPSPNTEAFF. The CDR3, completed at both ends by the reference TRBV19 and TRBJ1-1 genes, gives the full variable domain DGGITQSPKYLFRKEGQNVTLSCEQNLNHDAMYWYRQDPGQGLRLIYYSQIVNDFQKGDIAEGYSVSREKKESFPLTVTSAQKNPTAFYLCASRIGWTEPSPNTEAFFGQGTRLTVV.